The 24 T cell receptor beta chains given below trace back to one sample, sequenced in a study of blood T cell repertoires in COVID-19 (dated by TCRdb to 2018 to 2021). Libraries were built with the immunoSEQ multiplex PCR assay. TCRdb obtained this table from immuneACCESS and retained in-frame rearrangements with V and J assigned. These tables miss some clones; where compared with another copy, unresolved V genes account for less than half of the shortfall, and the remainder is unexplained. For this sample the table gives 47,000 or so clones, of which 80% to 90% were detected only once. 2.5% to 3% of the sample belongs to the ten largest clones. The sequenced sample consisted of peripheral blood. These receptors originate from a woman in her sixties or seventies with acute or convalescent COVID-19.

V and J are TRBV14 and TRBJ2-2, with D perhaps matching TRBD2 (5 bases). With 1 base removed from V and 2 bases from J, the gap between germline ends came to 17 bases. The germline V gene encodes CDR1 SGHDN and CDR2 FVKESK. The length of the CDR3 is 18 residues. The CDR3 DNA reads TGTGCCAGCAGCCAAGGCCCAGCAAAGGCGGGTAACACCGGGGAGCTGTTTTTT. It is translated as CASSQGPAKAGNTGELFF.

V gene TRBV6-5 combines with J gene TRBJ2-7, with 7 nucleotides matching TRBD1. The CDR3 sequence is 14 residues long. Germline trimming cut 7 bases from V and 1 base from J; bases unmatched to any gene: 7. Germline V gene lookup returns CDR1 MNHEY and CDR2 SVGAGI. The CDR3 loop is CASTPQGVSYEQYF. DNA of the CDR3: TGTGCCAGCACTCCCCAGGGGGTATCCTACGAGCAGTACTTC.

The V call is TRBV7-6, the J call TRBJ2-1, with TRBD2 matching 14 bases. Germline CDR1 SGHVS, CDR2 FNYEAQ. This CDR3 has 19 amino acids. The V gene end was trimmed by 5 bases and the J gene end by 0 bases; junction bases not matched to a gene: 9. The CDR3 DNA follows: TGTGCCAGCAGCCGGCATTCGACTAGCGGGGGGGGCTCCTACAATGAGCAGTTCTTC. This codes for CASSRHSTSGGGSYNEQFF.

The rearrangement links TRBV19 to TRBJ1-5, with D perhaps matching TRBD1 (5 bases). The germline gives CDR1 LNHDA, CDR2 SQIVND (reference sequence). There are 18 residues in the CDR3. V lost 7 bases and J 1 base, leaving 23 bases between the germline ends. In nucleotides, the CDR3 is TGTGCCAGTAAAGCCGCGGCAGGGACTTGGTTAAGCAATCAGCCCCAGCATTTT. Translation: CASKAAAGTWLSNQPQHF.

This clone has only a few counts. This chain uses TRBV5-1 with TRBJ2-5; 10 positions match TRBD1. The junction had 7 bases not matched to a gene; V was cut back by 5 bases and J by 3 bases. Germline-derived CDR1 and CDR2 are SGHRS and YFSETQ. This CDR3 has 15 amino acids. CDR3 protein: CASRGGQGLKETQYF. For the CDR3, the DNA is TGCGCCAGCAGAGGGGGACAGGGGCTCAAAGAGACCCAGTACTTC. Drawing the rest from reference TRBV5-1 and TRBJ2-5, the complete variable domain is KAGVTQTPRYLIKTRGQQVTLSCSPISGHRSVSWYQQTPGQGLQFLFEYFSETQRNKGNFPGRFSGRQFSNSRSEMNVSTLELGDSALYLCASRGGQGLKETQYFGPGTRLLVL.

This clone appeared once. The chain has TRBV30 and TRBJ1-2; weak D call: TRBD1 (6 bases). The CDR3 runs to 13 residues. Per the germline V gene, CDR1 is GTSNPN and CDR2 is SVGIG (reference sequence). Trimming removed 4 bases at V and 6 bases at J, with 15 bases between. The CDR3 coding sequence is TGTGCCTGGACCACAGGGCCTATGGATGGCTACACCTTC. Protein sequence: CAWTTGPMDGYTF.

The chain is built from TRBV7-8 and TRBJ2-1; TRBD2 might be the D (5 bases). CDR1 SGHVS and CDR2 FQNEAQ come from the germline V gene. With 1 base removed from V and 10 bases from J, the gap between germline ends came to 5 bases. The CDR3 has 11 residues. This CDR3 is CASSLEREQFF. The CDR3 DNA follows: TGTGCCAGCAGCTTAGAGCGGGAGCAGTTCTTC.

CDR3 region: CASSLTGTGEGNTIYF. The CDR3 nucleotides are TGTGCCAGCTCACTTACCGGGACAGGGGAAGGAAACACCATATATTTT. The rearrangement joins TRBV18 to TRBJ1-3; 10 bases match TRBD1. This CDR3 is built from 16 residues. Unmatched junction bases numbered 7, after V lost 4 bases and J lost 4 bases. Germline V gene data show CDR1 as KGHSH and CDR2 as LQKENI.

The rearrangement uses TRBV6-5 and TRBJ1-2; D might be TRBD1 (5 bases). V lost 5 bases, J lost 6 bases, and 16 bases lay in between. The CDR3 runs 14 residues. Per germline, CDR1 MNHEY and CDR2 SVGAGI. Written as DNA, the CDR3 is TGTGCCAGCAGTCTTATGGCAGGGCAAGATGGCTACACCTTC. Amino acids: CASSLMAGQDGYTF.

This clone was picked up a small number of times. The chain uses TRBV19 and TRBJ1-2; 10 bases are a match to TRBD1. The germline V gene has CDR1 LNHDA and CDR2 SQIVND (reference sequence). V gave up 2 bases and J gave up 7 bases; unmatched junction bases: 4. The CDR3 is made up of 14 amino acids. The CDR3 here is CASSIRQGALGYTF. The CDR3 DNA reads TGTGCCAGTAGTATACGACAGGGGGCTCTTGGCTACACCTTC.

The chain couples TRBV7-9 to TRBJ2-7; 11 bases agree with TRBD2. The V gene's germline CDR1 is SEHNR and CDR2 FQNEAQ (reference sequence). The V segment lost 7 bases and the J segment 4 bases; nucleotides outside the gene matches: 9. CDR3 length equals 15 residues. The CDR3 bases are TGTGCCAGCACCCTTGGCCTAGCGGGAGGTTACGAGCAGTACTTC. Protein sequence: CASTLGLAGGYEQYF.

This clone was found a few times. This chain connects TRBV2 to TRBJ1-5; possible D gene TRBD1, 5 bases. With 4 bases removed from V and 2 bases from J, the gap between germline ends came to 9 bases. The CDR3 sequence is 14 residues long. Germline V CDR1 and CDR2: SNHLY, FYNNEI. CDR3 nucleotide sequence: TGTGCCAGCAGTGGGGCAGGGCGCAATCAGCCCCAGCATTTT. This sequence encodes CASSGAGRNQPQHF.

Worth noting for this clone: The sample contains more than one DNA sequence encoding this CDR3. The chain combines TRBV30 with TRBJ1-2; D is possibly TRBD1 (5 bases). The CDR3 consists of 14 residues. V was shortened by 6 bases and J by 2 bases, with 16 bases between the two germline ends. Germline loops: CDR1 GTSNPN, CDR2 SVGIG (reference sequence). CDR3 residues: CACPMGDYNYGYTF. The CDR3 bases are TGTGCCTGTCCCATGGGGGACTACAACTATGGCTACACCTTC.

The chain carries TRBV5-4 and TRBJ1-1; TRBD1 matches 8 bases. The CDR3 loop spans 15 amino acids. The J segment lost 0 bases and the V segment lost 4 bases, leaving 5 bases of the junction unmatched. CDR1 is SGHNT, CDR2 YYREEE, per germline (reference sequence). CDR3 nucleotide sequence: TGTGCCAGCAGCGATGGGACAGGCCTGAACACTGAAGCTTTCTTT. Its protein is CASSDGTGLNTEAFF.

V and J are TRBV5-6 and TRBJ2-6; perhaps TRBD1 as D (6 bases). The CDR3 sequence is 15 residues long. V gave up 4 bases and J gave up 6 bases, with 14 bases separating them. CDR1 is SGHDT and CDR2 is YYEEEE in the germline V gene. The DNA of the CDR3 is TGTGCCAGCAGCCACGACAGGTCCGCGGCCAACGTCCTGACTTTC. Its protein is CASSHDRSAANVLTF.

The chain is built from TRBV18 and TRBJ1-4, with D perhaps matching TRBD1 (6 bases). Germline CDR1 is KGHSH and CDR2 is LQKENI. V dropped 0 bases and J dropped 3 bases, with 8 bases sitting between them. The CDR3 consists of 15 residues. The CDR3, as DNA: TGTGCCAGCTCACCACCGGCAGGGGCTAATGAAAAACTGTTTTTT. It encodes CASSPPAGANEKLFF. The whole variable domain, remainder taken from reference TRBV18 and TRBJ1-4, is NAGVMQNPRHLVRRRGQEARLRCSPMKGHSHVYWYRQLPEEGLKFMVYLQKENIIDESGMPKERFSAEFPKEGPSILRIQQVVRGDSAAYFCASSPPAGANEKLFFGSGTQLSVL.

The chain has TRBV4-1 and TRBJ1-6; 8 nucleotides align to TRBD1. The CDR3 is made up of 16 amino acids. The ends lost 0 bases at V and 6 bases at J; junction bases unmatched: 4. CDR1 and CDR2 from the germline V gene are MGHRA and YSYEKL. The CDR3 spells CASSQDGQGINSPLHF. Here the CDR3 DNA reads TGCGCCAGCAGCCAAGACGGACAGGGAATTAATTCACCCCTCCACTTT.

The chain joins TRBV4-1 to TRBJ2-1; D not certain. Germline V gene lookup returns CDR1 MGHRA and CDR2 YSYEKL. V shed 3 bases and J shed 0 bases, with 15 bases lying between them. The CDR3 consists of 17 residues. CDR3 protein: CASSQVHSWSSYNEQFF. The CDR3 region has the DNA TGCGCCAGCAGCCAGGTCCATTCCTGGAGCTCCTACAATGAGCAGTTCTTC.

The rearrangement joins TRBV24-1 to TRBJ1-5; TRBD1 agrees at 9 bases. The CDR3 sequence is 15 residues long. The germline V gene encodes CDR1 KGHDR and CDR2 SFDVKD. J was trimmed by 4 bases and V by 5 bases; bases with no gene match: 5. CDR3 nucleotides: TGTGCCACCAGTGGTGGGACAGGGTCTAATCAGCCCCAGCATTTT. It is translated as CATSGGTGSNQPQHF.

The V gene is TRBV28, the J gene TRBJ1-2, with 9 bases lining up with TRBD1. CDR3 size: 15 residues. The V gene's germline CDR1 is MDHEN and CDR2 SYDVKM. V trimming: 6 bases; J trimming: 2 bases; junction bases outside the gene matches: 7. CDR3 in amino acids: CASRPGGTGNYGYTF. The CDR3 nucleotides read TGTGCCAGCAGACCCGGAGGGACAGGGAACTATGGCTACACCTTC.

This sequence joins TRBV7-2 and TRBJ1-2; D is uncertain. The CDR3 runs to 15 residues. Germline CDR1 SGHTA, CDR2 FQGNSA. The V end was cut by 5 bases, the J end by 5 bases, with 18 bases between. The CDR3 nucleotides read TGTGCCAGCAGCCCCTCTTCCAGTCCCCAGTATGGCTACACCTTC. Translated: CASSPSSSPQYGYTF.

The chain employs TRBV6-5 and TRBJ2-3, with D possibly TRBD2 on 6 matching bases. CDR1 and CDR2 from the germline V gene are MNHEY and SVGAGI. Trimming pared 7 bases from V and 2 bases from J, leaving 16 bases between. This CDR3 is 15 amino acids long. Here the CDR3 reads CASTDSRGFTDTQYF. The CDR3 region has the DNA TGTGCCAGCACCGATTCGCGGGGATTCACAGATACGCAGTATTTT.

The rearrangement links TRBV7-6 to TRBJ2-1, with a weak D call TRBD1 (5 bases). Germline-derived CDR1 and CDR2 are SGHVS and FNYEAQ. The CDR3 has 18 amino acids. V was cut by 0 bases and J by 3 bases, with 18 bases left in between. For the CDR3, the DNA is TGTGCCAGCAGCTTAGCGAGTCAGGGATGGACCCTCTACAATGAGCAGTTCTTC. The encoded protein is CASSLASQGWTLYNEQFF.

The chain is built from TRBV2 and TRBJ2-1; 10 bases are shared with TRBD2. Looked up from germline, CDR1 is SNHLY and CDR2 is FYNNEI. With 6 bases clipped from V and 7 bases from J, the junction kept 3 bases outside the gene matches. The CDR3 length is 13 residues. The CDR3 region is CASSLTSGNEQFF. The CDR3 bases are TGTGCCAGCAGCCTGACTAGCGGGAATGAGCAGTTCTTC.